The 8 T cell receptor beta chains presented below share a single source sample, sequenced in a study of blood T cell repertoires in COVID-19. Clones were sequenced by immunoSEQ multiplex PCR, and TCRdb holds only the in-frame ones, with some missing. The data show 200,000 or so clones, about 80% seen once. Sequences were obtained from PBMCs or T cells enriched from blood (not recorded which). The origin of the receptors is a middle-aged man who had recovered from COVID-19.

The V call is TRBV30, the J call TRBJ1-1, with TRBD1 identical over 7 bases. The CDR3 extends over 17 amino acids. CDR1 is GTSNPN, CDR2 SVGIG, per germline (reference sequence). V shed 3 bases and J 0 bases; nucleotides not matched to a gene: 13. DNA of the CDR3: TGTGCCTGGAGCCTAAGATGGGACAGAGTAATGAACACTGAAGCTTTCTTT. This translates into CAWSLRWDRVMNTEAFF.

The chain recombines TRBV30 with TRBJ2-2; a possible D gene is TRBD2 (5 bases). The germline V and J ends were trimmed by 4 bases and 7 bases, with 16 bases remaining between them. Germline lookup yields CDR1 GTSNPN and CDR2 SVGIG (reference sequence). The CDR3 has 14 residues. In nucleotides, the CDR3 is TGTGCCTGGAACCCGACCATCGCGGGCGGGGAGCTGTTTTTT. This sequence encodes CAWNPTIAGGELFF.

The chain has TRBV10-3 and TRBJ1-4, with 9 positions matching TRBD1. Trimming cost V 4 bases and J 7 bases; bases outside gene matches: 1. Germline V lookup: CDR1 ENHRY, CDR2 SYGVKD. The CDR3 spans 13 residues. The CDR3 DNA sequence: TGTGCCATCAGTGCGGGACAGGGTGAAAAACTGTTTTTT. It codes for CAISAGQGEKLFF.

The rearrangement uses TRBV19 and TRBJ1-5; tentative D call: TRBD1 (5 bases). Trimming left V 5 bases short and J 7 bases short, with 12 bases between. Germline assignment: CDR1 LNHDA and CDR2 SQIVND (reference sequence). CDR3 length: 13 amino acids. The CDR3 sequence: CASSAGNYQPQHF. The CDR3 bases are TGTGCCAGTAGTGCAGGGAATTACCAGCCCCAGCATTTT.

This clone was observed at least ten times. The chain is built from TRBV4-1 and TRBJ1-3; D gene uncertain. Germline CDR1 is MGHRA and CDR2 is YSYEKL. Deletions cut 3 bases from V and 4 bases from J, with 13 bases between. The CDR3 covers 15 residues. DNA for the CDR3: TGCGCCAGCAGCCAGACACAGCTCAGGGGAAACACCATATATTTT. This sequence encodes CASSQTQLRGNTIYF.

In its sample, this clone was seen once. The chain couples TRBV6-5 to TRBJ1-4, with TRBD1 as a possible D gene (5 bases). Looked up from germline, CDR1 is MNHEY and CDR2 is SVGAGI. The ends were cut back, 6 bases at V and 0 bases at J, with 11 bases in the middle. The CDR3 is 15 amino acids. CDR3: CASRPPGTTNEKLFF. The CDR3 DNA reads TGTGCCAGCAGGCCTCCAGGGACAACTAATGAAAAACTGTTTTTT.

This chain links TRBV30 with TRBJ1-1; maybe TRBD1 (5 bases). V lost 2 bases, J lost 3 bases, and 13 bases lay in between. From germline, CDR1 is GTSNPN and CDR2 SVGIG (reference sequence). The CDR3 loop spans 14 amino acids. CDR3 amino acids: CAWSRGFGYTEAFF. The CDR3 nucleotides read TGTGCCTGGAGTCGGGGGTTCGGCTACACTGAAGCTTTCTTT.

This clone has just a few counts. The V gene is TRBV5-1, the J gene TRBJ2-5; 10 nucleotides line up with TRBD2. The germline gives CDR1 SGHRS, CDR2 YFSETQ. The CDR3 loop spans 16 amino acids. The V and J ends lost 0 bases and 2 bases, in that order; junction bases with no gene match: 4. The CDR3: CASSLAPSGGQETQYF. The CDR3 DNA reads as TGCGCCAGCAGCTTGGCGCCTAGCGGGGGACAAGAGACCCAGTACTTC.